One sample yielded the 26 T cell receptor beta chains listed below, sequenced in a study of graft-versus-host responses after intestinal transplantation. No antigen is known for these receptors. Produced via immunoSEQ multiplex PCR; TCRdb's table is partial and in-frame only. This sample has about 110,000 clones, with around 93% found just once. The source was unstimulated CD8+ T cells sorted from spleen or lymph node cells, collected before intestinal transplant. These receptors all stem from a human donor who received an intestinal transplant.

V gene TRBV15 combines with J gene TRBJ1-2; 12 bases are shared with TRBD1. The CDR3 consists of 15 residues. The germline V gene encodes CDR1 LNHNV and CDR2 YYDKDF (reference sequence). V lost 1 base to trimming and J lost 8 bases; unmatched junction nucleotides: 5. CDR3 protein: CATSRVGTGGWGYTF. As DNA, the CDR3 is TGTGCCACCAGCAGAGTCGGGACAGGGGGCTGGGGCTACACCTTC.

V usage is TRBV5-1 and J usage is TRBJ1-2; D might be TRBD1 (6 bases). This CDR3 comprises 14 residues. Germline CDR1 SGHRS, CDR2 YFSETQ. Trimming took off 4 bases at V and 2 bases at J, with 12 bases between the two ends. The DNA for the CDR3 is TGCGCCAGCAGCCCCAGGACAGTGAACTATGGCTACACCTTC. Protein sequence: CASSPRTVNYGYTF.

The sample holds a few counts of this clone. This CDR3 reads CASSLASSSYEQYF. CDR3 sequence (DNA): TGTGCCAGCAGCTTGGCCAGTAGCTCCTACGAGCAGTACTTC. This sequence joins TRBV5-6 and TRBJ2-7; D is ambiguous. The CDR3 sequence is 14 residues long. Trimming cost V 0 bases and J 0 bases, with 7 bases left between them. Germline V CDR1 and CDR2: SGHDT, YYEEEE.

The chain employs TRBV9 and TRBJ1-1; 10 bases are a match to TRBD1. This CDR3 comprises 15 residues. The V gene's germline CDR1 is SGDLS and CDR2 YYNGEE. J lost 3 bases, V lost 4 bases, and 6 bases had no gene match. The CDR3 reads CASSPPGTGDTEAFF. Written as DNA, the CDR3 is TGTGCCAGCAGCCCTCCCGGGACAGGGGACACTGAAGCTTTCTTT.

This chain links TRBV7-6 with TRBJ1-1; 7 bases fit TRBD1. The CDR3 sequence is 14 residues long. CDR1 and CDR2 from the germline V gene are SGHVS and FNYEAQ. The junction had 4 bases not matched to a gene; V was cut back by 5 bases and J by 1 base. In nucleotides, the CDR3 is TGTGCCAGCAGCGCCGACAGGGCGAACACTGAAGCTTTCTTT. It specifies CASSADRANTEAFF.

J is TRBJ1-1 and V is TRBV6-1; unclear D gene. V lost 8 bases to trimming and J lost 4 bases, with 17 bases between them. The V gene's germline CDR1 is MNHNS and CDR2 SASEGT. There are 14 residues in the CDR3. In DNA form, the CDR3 reads TGTGCCAGCCCGGGCCTCGGTACCTCCACTGAAGCTTTCTTT. This codes for CASPGLGTSTEAFF.

The chain has TRBV5-1 and TRBJ2-7; 12 positions match TRBD1. V lost 4 bases to trimming and J lost 4 bases; unmatched junction nucleotides: 12. Per the germline V gene, CDR1 is SGHRS and CDR2 is YFSETQ. The CDR3 covers 17 residues. The DNA of the CDR3 is TGCGCCAGCAGCCTGGGACAGGGGGCTACTTCTCTATACGAGCAGTACTTC. It yields the protein CASSLGQGATSLYEQYF.

The chain joins TRBV19 to TRBJ2-1; 7 bases align to TRBD2. The germline CDR1 and CDR2 sequences are LNHDA and SQIVND (reference sequence). With 3 bases clipped from V and 0 bases from J, the junction kept 5 bases outside the gene matches. The CDR3 totals 16 residues. CDR3 nucleotides: TGTGCCAGTAGTATCATAGCGGGCAACTCCTACAATGAGCAGTTCTTC. Amino acids: CASSIIAGNSYNEQFF. The full variable domain, with the rest looked up from reference TRBV19 and TRBJ2-1, is DGGITQSPKYLFRKEGQNVTLSCEQNLNHDAMYWYRQDPGQGLRLIYYSQIVNDFQKGDIAEGYSVSREKKESFPLTVTSAQKNPTAFYLCASSIIAGNSYNEQFFGPGTRLTVL.

The chain combines TRBV5-6 with TRBJ2-7, with D possibly TRBD2 on 6 matching bases. Germline CDR1 reads SGHDT; CDR2 reads YYEEEE. The CDR3 covers 14 residues. Trimming left V 0 bases short and J 3 bases short, with 10 bases between. As DNA, the CDR3 is TGTGCCAGCAGCTTGGGTACGGGGGTCTACGAGCAGTACTTC. This sequence encodes CASSLGTGVYEQYF.

The J gene is TRBJ1-5, the V gene TRBV30; D ambiguous. This CDR3 comprises 14 residues. Germline CDR1 reads GTSNPN; CDR2 reads SVGIG (reference sequence). V gave up 1 base and J gave up 3 bases, with 10 bases separating them. Here the CDR3 DNA reads TGTGCCTGGAGTGGAGCCGAGTACAATCAGCCCCAGCATTTT. Translating it yields CAWSGAEYNQPQHF.

This clone was counted only a few times. This rearrangement joins TRBV7-9 to TRBJ2-7; no clear D. Germline CDR1 and CDR2: SEHNR and FQNEAQ (reference sequence). This CDR3 has 14 residues. Between the trimmed V and J ends, which lost 3 bases and 5 bases, there was a span of 14 bases. CDR3 sequence reads: CASSLLGSMNEQYF. CDR3 nucleotide sequence: TGTGCCAGCAGCTTGCTCGGTAGCATGAACGAGCAGTACTTC.

Of note for this clone: The sample carries other DNA sequences with the same CDR3. This chain links TRBV13 with TRBJ2-7; D is ambiguous. Germline-derived CDR1 and CDR2 are PRHDT and FYEKMQ (reference sequence). This CDR3 has 12 amino acids. V lost 0 bases to trimming and J lost 3 bases, with 3 bases between them. CDR3 sequence reads: CASSLGGYEQYF. The CDR3 DNA reads TGTGCCAGCAGCTTAGGGGGCTACGAGCAGTACTTC.

The gene calls are TRBV6-5 and TRBJ2-3; 7 nucleotides match TRBD2. This CDR3 is built from 12 residues. V lost 5 bases to trimming and J lost 8 bases; unmatched junction nucleotides: 4. Germline V lookup: CDR1 MNHEY, CDR2 SVGAGI. For the CDR3, the DNA is TGTGCCAGCAGTCGCCCGGGAGGTACGCAGTATTTT. Protein sequence: CASSRPGGTQYF.

The chain uses TRBV6-5 and TRBJ1-1; 9 bases line up with TRBD1. This CDR3 contains 15 residues. The junction had 5 bases not matched to a gene; V was cut back by 6 bases and J by 0 bases. Looked up from germline, CDR1 is MNHEY and CDR2 is SVGAGI. The CDR3: CASRIGTGLNTEAFF. DNA for the CDR3: TGTGCCAGCAGAATCGGGACAGGGCTGAACACTGAAGCTTTCTTT.

This clone has a single count. The J gene is TRBJ2-7, the V gene TRBV7-2; perhaps TRBD2 as D (7 bases). Trimming shortened V by 1 base and J by 5 bases, and 15 bases separated the two germline ends. This CDR3 comprises 15 residues. The germline CDR1 and CDR2 sequences are SGHTA and FQGNSA. The CDR3 region has the DNA TGTGCCAGCAGCTTAGTAGGGGGAGGGGTCCACGAGCAGTACTTC. It encodes CASSLVGGGVHEQYF.

CDR3 amino acids: CASSLGTGISYEQYF. The CDR3 DNA sequence: TGTGCCAGCAGCTTGGGGACAGGGATCTCCTACGAGCAGTACTTC. The chain has TRBV5-4 and TRBJ2-7; 8 bases align to TRBD1. Germline V gives CDR1 SGHNT, CDR2 YYREEE (reference sequence). The CDR3 sequence is 15 residues long. V lost 0 bases to trimming and J lost 0 bases; unmatched junction nucleotides: 2.

The chain carries TRBV28 and TRBJ2-7; tentative D call: TRBD1 (5 bases). The CDR3 extends over 14 amino acids. V was pared by 2 bases and J by 5 bases, with 13 bases between. In germline, CDR1 is MDHEN, CDR2 SYDVKM. The CDR3 here is CASSLRQGEDEQYF. As DNA, the CDR3 is TGTGCCAGCAGTTTACGGCAGGGTGAGGACGAGCAGTACTTC.

V is TRBV5-6 and J is TRBJ2-5; weak D call: TRBD2 (6 bases). This CDR3 contains 15 residues. Germline CDR1 SGHDT, CDR2 YYEEEE. V was clipped by 2 bases and J by 4 bases, with 15 bases between them. For the CDR3, the DNA is TGTGCCAGCAGCTTCGCCCGGGGGAGACGAGAGACCCAGTACTTC. Its protein product is CASSFARGRRETQYF.

The chain joins TRBV7-3 to TRBJ2-5, with TRBD2 identical over 10 bases. The J segment lost 4 bases and the V segment lost 5 bases, leaving 7 bases of the junction unmatched. The V gene's germline CDR1 is SGHTA and CDR2 FQGTGA. This CDR3 region has 15 residues. The CDR3 DNA reads TGTGCCAGCAGCGCCACTAGCGGGGCGCGAGAGACCCAGTACTTC. This gives the protein CASSATSGARETQYF.

The V and J genes are TRBV7-9 and TRBJ1-5; D is ambiguous. CDR3 length: 12 amino acids. V was shortened by 5 bases and J by 9 bases, with 11 bases between the two germline ends. CDR1 and CDR2 (germline): SEHNR, FQNEAQ (reference sequence). CDR3 coding DNA: TGTGCCAGCAGCCAAGAAACGGGGCCCCAGCATTTT. It translates to CASSQETGPQHF.

The CDR3 reads CASSSGQGATYEQYF. CDR3 nucleotide sequence: TGTGCCAGCAGCTCGGGACAGGGGGCGACCTACGAGCAGTACTTC. The chain carries TRBV13 and TRBJ2-7; 12 bases fit TRBD1. The CDR3 runs 15 residues. V dropped 4 bases and J dropped 2; count of bases not matched to a gene: 3. Looked up from germline, CDR1 is PRHDT and CDR2 is FYEKMQ (reference sequence).

This chain links TRBV5-1 with TRBJ2-7; 7 positions match TRBD2. The CDR3 extends over 13 amino acids. CDR1 and CDR2 from the germline V gene are SGHRS and YFSETQ. The trim removed 3 bases at V and 12 bases at J, leaving 12 bases unmatched. In nucleotides, the CDR3 is TGCGCCAGCAGCTGGGAGGGGCGTATCACGCGGTACTTC. Translated: CASSWEGRITRYF. The variable domain in full, completed from reference TRBV5-1 and TRBJ2-7, reads KAGVTQTPRYLIKTRGQQVTLSCSPISGHRSVSWYQQTPGQGLQFLFEYFSETQRNKGNFPGRFSGRQFSNSRSEMNVSTLELGDSALYLCASSWEGRITRYFGPGTRLTVT.

The rearrangement joins TRBV7-6 to TRBJ2-1, with D unclear. Trimming stripped 0 bases from V and 9 bases from J, with 9 bases between. The CDR3 runs to 13 residues. CDR1 is SGHVS and CDR2 is FNYEAQ in the germline V gene. CDR3: CASSLAIVTEQFF. The CDR3, as DNA: TGTGCCAGCAGCTTAGCCATAGTAACTGAGCAGTTCTTC.

The V gene is TRBV4-1, the J gene TRBJ1-2, with a tentative D call TRBD1 (6 bases). With 0 bases removed from V and 4 bases from J, the gap between germline ends came to 27 bases. CDR3 length equals 20 residues. CDR1 MGHRA and CDR2 YSYEKL come from the germline V gene. The DNA of the CDR3 is TGCGCCAGCAGCCAAGAGTCCGTTCGAATCACAGGGAAAGGGGCCTATGGCTACACCTTC. Encoded protein: CASSQESVRITGKGAYGYTF.

A note on this clone: At one of its ends the junction is not consistent with the germline gene, which may arise from a read error. This chain uses TRBV27 with TRBJ1-5; possibly TRBD1 for D (5 bases). CDR1 and CDR2 (germline): MNHEY, SMNVEV (reference sequence). CDR3 length: 14 residues. The CDR3 here is CVSSLSRGVQPQHF. The CDR3 DNA reads as TGTGTCAGCAGTTTATCCCGGGGCGTTCAGCCCCAGCATTTT.

The chain employs TRBV5-8 and TRBJ1-1; 7 positions agree with TRBD1. This CDR3 has 17 residues. V lost 0 bases to trimming and J lost 1 base; unmatched junction nucleotides: 9. Germline-derived CDR1 and CDR2 are SGHTS and YDEGEE. Here the CDR3 reads CASSLEGARVRNTEAFF. The CDR3 nucleotides read TGTGCCAGCAGCTTGGAGGGGGCTCGAGTCCGGAACACTGAAGCTTTCTTT.